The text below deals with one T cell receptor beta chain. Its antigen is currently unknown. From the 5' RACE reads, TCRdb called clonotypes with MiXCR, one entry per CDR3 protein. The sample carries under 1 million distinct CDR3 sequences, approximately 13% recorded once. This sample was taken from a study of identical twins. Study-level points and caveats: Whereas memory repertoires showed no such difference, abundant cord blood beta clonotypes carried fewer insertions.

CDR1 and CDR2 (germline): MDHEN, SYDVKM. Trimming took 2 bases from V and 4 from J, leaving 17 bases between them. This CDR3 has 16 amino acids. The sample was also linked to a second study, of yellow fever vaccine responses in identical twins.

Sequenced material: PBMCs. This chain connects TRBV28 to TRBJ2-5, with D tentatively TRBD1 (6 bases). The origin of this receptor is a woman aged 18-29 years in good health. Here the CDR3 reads CASSLAVSGARETQYF. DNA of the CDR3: TGTGCCAGCAGTTTAGCGGTGTCAGGGGCGCGAGAGACCCAGTACTTC.